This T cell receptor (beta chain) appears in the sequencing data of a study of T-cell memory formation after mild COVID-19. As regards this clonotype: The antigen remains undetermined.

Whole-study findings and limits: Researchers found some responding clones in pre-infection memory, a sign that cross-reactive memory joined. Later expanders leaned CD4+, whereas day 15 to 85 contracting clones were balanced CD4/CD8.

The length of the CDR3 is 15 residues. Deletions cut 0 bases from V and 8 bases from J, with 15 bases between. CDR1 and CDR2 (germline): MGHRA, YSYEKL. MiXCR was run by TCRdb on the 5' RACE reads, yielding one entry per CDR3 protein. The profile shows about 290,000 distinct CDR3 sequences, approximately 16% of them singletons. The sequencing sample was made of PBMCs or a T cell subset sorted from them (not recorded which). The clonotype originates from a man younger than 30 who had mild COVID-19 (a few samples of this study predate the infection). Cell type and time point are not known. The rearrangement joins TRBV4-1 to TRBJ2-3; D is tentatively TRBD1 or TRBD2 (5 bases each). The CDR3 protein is CASSQDLRDPFTQYF. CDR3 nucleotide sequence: TGCGCCAGCAGCCAAGACCTCCGGGACCCATTTACGCAGTATTTT.